One sample yielded the 2 T cell receptor beta chains listed below, sequenced in a study of T cell responses to AZD1222 COVID-19 vaccine. TCRdb's copy holds only in-frame clones and misses some; the assay was immunoSEQ multiplex PCR. Among 150,000 to 180,000 clones listed, 88% were seen once. Sequenced here: peripheral blood, sampled on day 0 of AZD1222 vaccination. The origin of the receptors is an adult in good health.

This chain connects TRBV7-2 to TRBJ2-7; 10 nucleotides match TRBD2. This CDR3 has 14 residues. Losses at the gene ends were 5 bases for V and 0 bases for J; bases not matched to a gene: 1. The germline CDR1 and CDR2 sequences are SGHTA and FQGNSA. CDR3 coding DNA: TGTGCCAGCAGCAGCGGGGGGGGCTCCTACGAGCAGTACTTC. Its protein product is CASSSGGGSYEQYF.

The chain is built from TRBV15 and TRBJ1-1, with D possibly TRBD1 on 6 matching bases. CDR3 length: 14 amino acids. Trimming took 8 bases from V and 0 from J, leaving 13 bases between them. Germline V gene data show CDR1 as LNHNV and CDR2 as YYDKDF (reference sequence). CDR3 amino acids: CATQTGTMNTEAFF. CDR3 coding DNA: TGTGCCACCCAAACCGGGACAATGAACACTGAAGCTTTCTTT.